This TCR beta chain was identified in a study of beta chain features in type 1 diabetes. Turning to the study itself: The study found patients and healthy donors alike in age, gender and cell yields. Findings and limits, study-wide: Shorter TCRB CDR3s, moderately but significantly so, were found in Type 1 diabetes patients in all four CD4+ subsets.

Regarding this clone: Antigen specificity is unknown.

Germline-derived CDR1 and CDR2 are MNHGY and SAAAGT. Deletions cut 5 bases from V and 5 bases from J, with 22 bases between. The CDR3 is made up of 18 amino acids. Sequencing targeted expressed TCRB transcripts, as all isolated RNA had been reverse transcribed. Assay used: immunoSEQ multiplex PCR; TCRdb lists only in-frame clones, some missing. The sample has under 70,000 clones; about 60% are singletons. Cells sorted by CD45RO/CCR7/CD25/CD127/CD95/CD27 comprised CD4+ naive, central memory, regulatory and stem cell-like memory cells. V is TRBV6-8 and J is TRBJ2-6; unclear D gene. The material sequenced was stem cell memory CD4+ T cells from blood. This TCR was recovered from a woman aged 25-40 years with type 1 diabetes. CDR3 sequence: CASSLLRRSQSRANVLTF. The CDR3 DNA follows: TGTGCCAGCAGTCTACTAAGACGCTCTCAAAGTCGGGCCAACGTCCTGACTTTC.